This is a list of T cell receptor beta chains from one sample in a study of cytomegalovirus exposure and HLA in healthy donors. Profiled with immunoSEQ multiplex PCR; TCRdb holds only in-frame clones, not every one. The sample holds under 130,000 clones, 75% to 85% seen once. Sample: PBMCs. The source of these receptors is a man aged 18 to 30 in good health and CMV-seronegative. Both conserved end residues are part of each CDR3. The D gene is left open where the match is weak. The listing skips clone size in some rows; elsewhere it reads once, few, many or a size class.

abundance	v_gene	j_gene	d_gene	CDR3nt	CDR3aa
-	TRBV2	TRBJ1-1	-	TGTGCCAGCAGTGATAGAGTGAACACTGAAGCTTTCTTT	CASSDRVNTEAFF
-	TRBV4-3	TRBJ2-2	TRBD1	TGCGCCAGCAGCACAGGGGCCGCTGACACCGGGGAGCTGTTTTTT	CASSTGAADTGELFF
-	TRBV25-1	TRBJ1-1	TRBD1	TGTGCCAGCAGTGAAGGGCACCGGGACAGGGGGCCAGGCACTGAAGCTTTCTTT	CASSEGHRDRGPGTEAFF
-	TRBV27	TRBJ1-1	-	TGTGCCAGCAGTTTAAGCATAAACACTGAAGCTTTCTTT	CASSLSINTEAFF
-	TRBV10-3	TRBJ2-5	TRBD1	TGTGCCATCAGTACCGGACAGGGGGAGACCCAGTACTTC	CAISTGQGETQYF
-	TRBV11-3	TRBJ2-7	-	TGTGCCAGCAGCTTAGAAACAGGGAGTACCTACGAGCAGTACTTC	CASSLETGSTYEQYF
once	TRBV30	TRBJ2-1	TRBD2	TGTGCCTGGATTCCTCCGGGACTAAGGACCAATGGGCAGTTCTTC	CAWIPPGLRTNGQFF
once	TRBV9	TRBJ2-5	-	TGTGCCAGCAGCGTAGGGGCAGCGCCGACGGGGGAGACCCAGTACTTC	CASSVGAAPTGETQYF
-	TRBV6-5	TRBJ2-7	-	TGTGCCAGCAGTTACAGGGGTACCTACGAGCAGTACTTC	CASSYRGTYEQYF
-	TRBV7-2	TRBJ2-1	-	TGTGCCAGCAGCTTAAGGCGGAATGAGCAGTTCTTC	CASSLRRNEQFF
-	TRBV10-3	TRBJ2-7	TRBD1	TGTGCCAGCTCCCCCAAAGGTGGGACAGGGGCGTCCGAGCAGTACTTC	CASSPKGGTGASEQYF
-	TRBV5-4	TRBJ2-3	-	TGTGCCAGCAGCCTCCCGGTTGGTCAAAGCACAGATACGCAGTATTTT	CASSLPVGQSTDTQYF
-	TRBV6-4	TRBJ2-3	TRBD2	TGTGCCAGCAGTGACCTAGCGGGAGCCTCAGATACGCAGTATTTT	CASSDLAGASDTQYF
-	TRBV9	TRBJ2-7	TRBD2	TGTGCCAGCAGCCCACGAATAGCGGGGTCCTACGAGCAGTACTTC	CASSPRIAGSYEQYF
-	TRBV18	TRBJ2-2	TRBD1	TGTGCCAGCTCACCAGCCGGGACAGGGGCCACCGGGGAGCTGTTTTTT	CASSPAGTGATGELFF
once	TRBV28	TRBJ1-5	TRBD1	TGTGCCAGCATTGACATGGGGCAGGGGGGTCAGCCCCAGCATTTT	CASIDMGQGGQPQHF
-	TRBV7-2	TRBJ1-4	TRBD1	TGTGCCAGCAGCGCGCCGGGACAGGGCTTAGAAAAACTGTTTTTT	CASSAPGQGLEKLFF
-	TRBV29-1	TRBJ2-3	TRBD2	TGCAGCGTTGGGGAGGGGGATACGCAGTATTTT	CSVGEGDTQYF
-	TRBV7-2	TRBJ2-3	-	TGTGCCAGCAGCCCACTAAACGGGGGCACAGATACGCAGTATTTT	CASSPLNGGTDTQYF
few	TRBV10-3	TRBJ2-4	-	TGTGCCATCAGTGAAGAAGCAGGCCGGGGCATTCAGTACTTC	CAISEEAGRGIQYF
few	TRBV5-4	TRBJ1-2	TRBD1	TGTGCCAGCATCGGGGACAGGGAGGGGTATGGCTACACCTTC	CASIGDREGYGYTF
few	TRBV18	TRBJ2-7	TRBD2	TGTGCCAGCTCACAGGGACCGGGACTAGCGGACTACGAGCAGTACTTC	CASSQGPGLADYEQYF
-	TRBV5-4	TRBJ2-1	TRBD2	TGTGCCAGCAGCTTCCCGGGACTAGCGGGAGTTGTCCATGAGCAGTTCTTC	CASSFPGLAGVVHEQFF
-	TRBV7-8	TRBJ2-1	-	TGTGCCAGCAGCCCTCGTAGGCGGAGCCGCTACAATGAGCAGTTCTTC	CASSPRRRSRYNEQFF
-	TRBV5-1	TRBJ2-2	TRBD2	TGCGCCAGCAGCTTGGATCCCGGGAGGGGGACCGGGGAGCTGTTTTTT	CASSLDPGRGTGELFF
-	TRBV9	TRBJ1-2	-	TGTGCCAGCAGTAAGACAGAAGGAAGGGCTAGCTATGGCTACACCTTC	CASSKTEGRASYGYTF
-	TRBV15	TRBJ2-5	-	TGTGCCACCAGTAACTCGGGAGAGGGGGAGACCCAGTACTTC	CATSNSGEGETQYF
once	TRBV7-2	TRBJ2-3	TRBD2	TGTGCCAGCAGCTCAACGCTAGCGGGAGCGGGGCCAGATACGCAGTATTTT	CASSSTLAGAGPDTQYF
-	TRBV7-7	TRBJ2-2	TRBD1	TGTGCTAGCAGCCCAGGACAGGGTAAAGAGACTTTCACCGGGGAGCTGTTTTTT	CASSPGQGKETFTGELFF
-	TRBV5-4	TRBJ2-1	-	TGTGCCAGCAGCTCATGGACGGGGAATGAGCAGTTCTTC	CASSSWTGNEQFF
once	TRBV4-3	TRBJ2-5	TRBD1	TGCGCCAGCAGCCCCCAACAGGGGGTGGGAGAGGAGACCCAGTACTTC	CASSPQQGVGEETQYF
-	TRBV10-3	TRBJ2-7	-	TGTGCCAGCAGTGGCAAGAGGACTGATAAATTCTCCTACGAGCAGTACTTC	CASSGKRTDKFSYEQYF
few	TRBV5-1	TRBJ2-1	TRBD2	TGCGCCAGCAGCTTGGTTGTTAGCGGGGGCGATGAGCAGTTCTTC	CASSLVVSGGDEQFF
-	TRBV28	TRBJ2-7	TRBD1	TGTGCCAGCAGAGGACCGGGACAGGGGTACGAGCAGTACTTC	CASRGPGQGYEQYF
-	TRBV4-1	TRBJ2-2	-	TGCGCCAGCAGCGGCTTGCGGGGGCGAGGGTCCGATGGGGAGCTGTTTTTT	CASSGLRGRGSDGELFF
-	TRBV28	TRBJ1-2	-	TGTGCCAGCAGCACCGGGGGAGCCGGGGGGTACTACACCTTC	CASSTGGAGGYYTF
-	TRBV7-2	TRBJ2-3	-	TGTGCCAGCAGCAGAGGCCCCCTCCCGGTCACAGATACGCAGTATTTT	CASSRGPLPVTDTQYF
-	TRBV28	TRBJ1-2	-	TGTGCCAGCACGCTATTGGGGGGGGGTCCTGTTAACTATGGCTACACCTTC	CASTLLGGGPVNYGYTF
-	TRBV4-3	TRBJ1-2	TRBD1	TGCGCCAGCAGCCAAGAAGGCGGGCAGGGGGTTTATGGCTACACCTTC	CASSQEGGQGVYGYTF
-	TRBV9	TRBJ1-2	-	TGTGCCAGCAGCGATTTACTACAGGGTGAGGACTATGGCTACACCTTC	CASSDLLQGEDYGYTF
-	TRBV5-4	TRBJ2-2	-	TGTGCCAGCAGCTTTAGAGCTTTCACCGGGGAGCTGTTTTTT	CASSFRAFTGELFF
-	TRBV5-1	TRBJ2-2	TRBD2	TGCGCCAGCAGCTCCCTCGGGACTAGCAACACCGGGGAGCTGTTTTTT	CASSSLGTSNTGELFF
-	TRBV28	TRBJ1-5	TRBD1	TGTGCCAGCTCGGACAGGGGATCGATCATAAATCAGCCCCAGCATTTT	CASSDRGSIINQPQHF
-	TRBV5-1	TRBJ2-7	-	TGCGCCAGCAGCTTGGGCCAGGGGAGCCACGAGCAGTACTTC	CASSLGQGSHEQYF
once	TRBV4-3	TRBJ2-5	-	TGCGCCAGCAGCCAAGTGAGAGAGACCCAGTACTTC	CASSQVRETQYF
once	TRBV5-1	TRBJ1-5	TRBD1	TGCGCCAGCAGCCCTGGGACAGGGGGATCAGATCAGCCCCAGCATTTT	CASSPGTGGSDQPQHF
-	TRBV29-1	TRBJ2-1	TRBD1	TGCACCATCCGGGACAGCCTAGTTCATGAGCAGTTCTTC	CTIRDSLVHEQFF
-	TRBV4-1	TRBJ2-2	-	TGCGCCAGCAGCCGACCCGGGATTCGGAACGGGGAGCTGTTTTTT	CASSRPGIRNGELFF
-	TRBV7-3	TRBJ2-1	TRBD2	TGTGCCAGCAGCTTATTCTCGGGAGGGCACTCTGGCCATGAGCAGTTCTTC	CASSLFSGGHSGHEQFF
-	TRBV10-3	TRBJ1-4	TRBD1	TGTGCCATCCGACAGGGAAGGACTAATGAAAAACTGTTTTTT	CAIRQGRTNEKLFF
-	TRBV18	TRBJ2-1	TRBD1	TGTGCCAGCTCACCACCGAGGACAGGTTCGGATGAGCAGTTCTTC	CASSPPRTGSDEQFF
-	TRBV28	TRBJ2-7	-	TGTGCCAGCAGCCCACGAGACTGGGGGCGCGACGAGCAGTACTTC	CASSPRDWGRDEQYF
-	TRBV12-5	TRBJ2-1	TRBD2	TGTGCTACCGGACTAGCGGGAGGGTCCTCCTCCTACAATGAGCAGTTCTTC	CATGLAGGSSSYNEQFF
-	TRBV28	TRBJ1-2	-	TGTGCCAGCAGTGTTACAGGAGGCTACACCTTC	CASSVTGGYTF
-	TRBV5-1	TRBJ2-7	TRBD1	TGCGCCAGCAGCCTCGCCTCAGGGGGCGGCTACGAGCAGTACTTC	CASSLASGGGYEQYF
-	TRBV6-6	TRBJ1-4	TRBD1	TGTGCCAGCAGTCGGCGGACAGGGGCTAATGAAAAACTGTTTTTT	CASSRRTGANEKLFF
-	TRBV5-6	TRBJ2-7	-	TGTGCCAGCAGCCTTGAGGTGTCCTACGAGCAGTACTTC	CASSLEVSYEQYF